The clone carrying this TCR beta chain was detected ten times or more. The antigen is not known. These data originate in a study of CD8 T cells in ankylosing spondylitis. Broader study findings: A TCR beta motif made of 7 to 9 highly homologous variants seemed typical of ankylosing spondylitis blood.

CDR3 length: 14 amino acids. Germline V CDR1 and CDR2: LGHNA, YSLEER. Trimming removed 0 bases from V and 5 bases from J, with 11 bases in between. Using its own MiXCR run on the 5' RACE reads, TCRdb lists one record per CDR3 protein. The sample lists about 200,000 distinct CDR3 sequences; roughly 6.6% were seen once. This sequence was found in a male donor with ankylosing spondylitis. The chain couples TRBV4-3 to TRBJ2-7, with a weak D call TRBD1 (6 bases). Sequencing was performed on blood, either unsorted or a sorted T cell fraction (not recorded which). CDR3 DNA sequence: TGCGCCAGCAGCCAAGACAGGGGAATCCACGAGCAGTACTTC. This encodes CASSQDRGIHEQYF.